This is a list of T cell receptor beta chains from one sample in a study of Ad26.COV2.S vaccination and SARS-CoV-2 variants. The protocol was immunoSEQ multiplex PCR, while the TCRdb copy is restricted to in-frame clones and leaves out a portion. This table holds 180,000 or so clones, roughly 89% found once. Sample: peripheral blood, taken after recovery from COVID-19. These receptors came from a human donor who had recovered from COVID-19. Each CDR3 is given with its conserved first and last residue. D genes are given only for firm matches. Clone size is shown for a subset of rows, as once, few, many or a class of expanded clone.

clone_size: NA
d_call: NA
j_call: TRBJ1-1
v_call: TRBV7-9
cdr3_aa: CASSLGGHRNTEAFF
cdr3_nt: TGTGCCAGCAGCTTAGGGGGGCATCGGAACACTGAAGCTTTCTTT

clone_size: NA
d_call: NA
j_call: TRBJ1-6
v_call: TRBV7-3
cdr3_aa: CASSLNGRASYNSPLHF
cdr3_nt: TGTGCCAGCAGCTTAAACGGCAGGGCGTCCTATAATTCACCCCTCCACTTT

clone_size: few
d_call: NA
j_call: TRBJ2-2
v_call: TRBV27
cdr3_aa: CASSSITGELFF
cdr3_nt: TGTGCCAGCAGTTCAATAACCGGGGAGCTGTTTTTT

clone_size: NA
d_call: TRBD1
j_call: TRBJ1-2
v_call: TRBV29-1
cdr3_aa: CSVETGAYGYTF
cdr3_nt: TGCAGCGTTGAGACAGGGGCCTATGGCTACACCTTC

clone_size: NA
d_call: TRBD1
j_call: TRBJ2-7
v_call: TRBV6-5
cdr3_aa: CASTTGASYEQYF
cdr3_nt: TGTGCCAGCACAACAGGGGCCTCCTACGAGCAGTACTTC

clone_size: NA
d_call: TRBD2
j_call: TRBJ2-1
v_call: TRBV9
cdr3_aa: CASSVATVAVGGEQFF
cdr3_nt: TGTGCCAGCAGCGTAGCTACAGTGGCCGTCGGGGGGGAGCAGTTCTTC

clone_size: NA
d_call: NA
j_call: TRBJ2-5
v_call: TRBV6-5
cdr3_aa: CASSYLQETQYF
cdr3_nt: TGTGCCAGCAGCTATCTCCAAGAGACCCAGTACTTC

clone_size: once
d_call: TRBD1
j_call: TRBJ1-1
v_call: TRBV27
cdr3_aa: CASSANPPGGTEAFF
cdr3_nt: TGTGCCAGCAGTGCAAACCCCCCAGGGGGCACTGAAGCTTTCTTT

clone_size: NA
d_call: NA
j_call: TRBJ1-6
v_call: TRBV14
cdr3_aa: CASSPQGGWNSPLHF
cdr3_nt: TGTGCCAGCAGCCCTCAGGGAGGTTGGAATTCACCCCTCCACTTT

clone_size: NA
d_call: NA
j_call: TRBJ1-1
v_call: TRBV9
cdr3_aa: CASSPIGQPGNTEAFF
cdr3_nt: TGTGCCAGCAGCCCAATTGGGCAGCCGGGGAACACTGAAGCTTTCTTT

clone_size: NA
d_call: NA
j_call: TRBJ2-2
v_call: TRBV9
cdr3_aa: CASSVEGGSLNTGELFF
cdr3_nt: TGTGCCAGCAGCGTAGAGGGGGGCTCCCTGAACACCGGGGAGCTGTTTTTT

clone_size: NA
d_call: TRBD1
j_call: TRBJ2-6
v_call: TRBV7-9
cdr3_aa: CASSWGTGNSGANVLTF
cdr3_nt: TGTGCCAGCAGCTGGGGGACAGGGAACTCTGGGGCCAACGTCCTGACTTTC

clone_size: NA
d_call: TRBD2
j_call: TRBJ2-3
v_call: TRBV7-8
cdr3_aa: CASSFRLAGAHSPPGTDTQYF
cdr3_nt: TGTGCCAGCAGCTTTCGTCTAGCGGGCGCCCATTCCCCCCCCGGCACAGATACGCAGTATTTT

clone_size: NA
d_call: NA
j_call: TRBJ2-2
v_call: TRBV7-6
cdr3_aa: CASTFNTGELFF
cdr3_nt: TGTGCCAGCACCTTCAACACCGGGGAGCTGTTTTTT

clone_size: NA
d_call: NA
j_call: TRBJ1-4
v_call: TRBV5-1
cdr3_aa: CASSWGDGYNEKLFF
cdr3_nt: TGCGCCAGCAGCTGGGGGGACGGGTATAATGAAAAACTGTTTTTT

clone_size: NA
d_call: NA
j_call: TRBJ2-1
v_call: TRBV7-8
cdr3_aa: CASSPLGGRGVNEQFF
cdr3_nt: TGTGCCAGCAGCCCCCTCGGGGGGCGCGGGGTCAATGAGCAGTTCTTC

clone_size: NA
d_call: TRBD1
j_call: TRBJ1-1
v_call: TRBV5-4
cdr3_aa: CASRPGQVNTEAFF
cdr3_nt: TGTGCCAGCAGACCCGGACAGGTGAACACTGAAGCTTTCTTT

clone_size: NA
d_call: NA
j_call: TRBJ1-2
v_call: TRBV6-5
cdr3_aa: CASDSLYGYTF
cdr3_nt: TGTGCCAGCGACAGCCTCTATGGCTACACCTTC

clone_size: NA
d_call: NA
j_call: TRBJ2-2
v_call: TRBV27
cdr3_aa: CASTFIGFANTGELFF
cdr3_nt: TGTGCCAGCACCTTTATTGGGTTCGCGAACACCGGGGAGCTGTTTTTT

clone_size: NA
d_call: TRBD2
j_call: TRBJ2-7
v_call: TRBV6-6
cdr3_aa: CASSPTAGTSGATTYEQYF
cdr3_nt: TGTGCCAGCAGTCCGACCGCCGGGACTAGCGGGGCTACAACCTACGAGCAGTACTTC

clone_size: NA
d_call: NA
j_call: TRBJ1-5
v_call: TRBV2
cdr3_aa: CASNQGSNQPQHF
cdr3_nt: TGTGCCAGCAATCAAGGGAGTAATCAGCCCCAGCATTTT

clone_size: few
d_call: NA
j_call: TRBJ1-5
v_call: TRBV19
cdr3_aa: CASIPGGGNQPQHF
cdr3_nt: TGTGCCAGTATTCCGGGGGGCGGCAATCAGCCCCAGCATTTT

clone_size: NA
d_call: NA
j_call: TRBJ2-7
v_call: TRBV6-6
cdr3_aa: CASSYSGVGDYEQYF
cdr3_nt: TGTGCCAGCAGTTACTCAGGAGTGGGCGACTACGAGCAGTACTTC

clone_size: few
d_call: TRBD2
j_call: TRBJ2-1
v_call: TRBV3-1/TRBV3-2
cdr3_aa: CATMSGSSYNEQFF
cdr3_nt: TGTGCCACCATGAGCGGGAGCTCCTACAATGAGCAGTTCTTC

clone_size: NA
d_call: TRBD2
j_call: TRBJ2-7
v_call: TRBV19
cdr3_aa: CASSIGLAVYEQYF
cdr3_nt: TGTGCCAGTAGTATAGGGCTAGCGGTCTACGAGCAGTACTTC

clone_size: NA
d_call: NA
j_call: TRBJ2-1
v_call: TRBV24-1
cdr3_aa: CATSDVGDEQFF
cdr3_nt: TGTGCCACCAGTGATGTAGGAGATGAGCAGTTCTTC

clone_size: NA
d_call: TRBD2
j_call: TRBJ2-7
v_call: TRBV11-2
cdr3_aa: CASSLSREGEQYF
cdr3_nt: TGTGCCAGCAGCTTAAGCAGGGAGGGCGAGCAGTACTTC

clone_size: many
d_call: TRBD1
j_call: TRBJ2-1
v_call: TRBV7-6
cdr3_aa: CASSQRPGQGPGNEQFF
cdr3_nt: TGTGCCAGCAGCCAAAGACCGGGACAGGGGCCGGGGAATGAGCAGTTCTTC

clone_size: NA
d_call: NA
j_call: TRBJ1-1
v_call: TRBV19
cdr3_aa: CASSTSGGRTEAFF
cdr3_nt: TGTGCCAGTAGTACCTCCGGGGGGCGCACTGAAGCTTTCTTT

clone_size: NA
d_call: TRBD2
j_call: TRBJ2-1
v_call: TRBV12-3/TRBV12-4
cdr3_aa: CASWTSAYNEQFF
cdr3_nt: TGTGCCAGCTGGACTAGCGCGTACAATGAGCAGTTCTTC

clone_size: NA
d_call: NA
j_call: TRBJ2-1
v_call: TRBV18
cdr3_aa: CASSSSGTGRLVPRYNEQFF
cdr3_nt: TGTGCCAGCTCATCCTCTGGGACTGGGAGACTAGTTCCCCGATACAATGAGCAGTTCTTC

clone_size: NA
d_call: NA
j_call: TRBJ2-2
v_call: TRBV5-6
cdr3_aa: CASTLRRGPGELFF
cdr3_nt: TGTGCCAGCACCCTACGCCGGGGGCCGGGGGAGCTGTTTTTT

clone_size: NA
d_call: NA
j_call: TRBJ2-7
v_call: TRBV5-1
cdr3_aa: CASSLADGYEQYF
cdr3_nt: TGCGCCAGCAGCTTGGCCGACGGATACGAGCAGTACTTC

clone_size: few
d_call: TRBD1
j_call: TRBJ2-5
v_call: TRBV6-1
cdr3_aa: CASSEQQGGETQYF
cdr3_nt: TGTGCCAGCAGTGAACAACAGGGGGGAGAGACCCAGTACTTC

clone_size: NA
d_call: NA
j_call: TRBJ2-5
v_call: TRBV9
cdr3_aa: CASSPRTNSETQYF
cdr3_nt: TGTGCCAGCAGCCCCCGGACTAATAGCGAGACCCAGTACTTC